These 29 T cell receptor beta chains originate from one sample sequenced in a study of CD8+CD57+ T cells in acquired aplastic anemia. The template for TCR beta VDJ and CDR3 sequence profiling was genomic DNA. TCRdb independently ran MiXCR on the reads; one entry per CDR3 protein. This table holds 450,000 to 600,000 distinct CDR3 sequences, around 33% found once. An expansion of CD8+CD57+ cells by flow cytometry had been shown in patients chosen for sequencing. Sample: sorted CD4+, CD8+, or CD8+CD57+ T cells (not recorded which) from PBMCs. The receptors shown here come from a human donor with aplastic anemia.

The rearrangement links TRBV7-4 to TRBJ2-1, with D uncertain. V was cut by 2 bases and J by 4 bases, with 9 bases left in between. CDR1 and CDR2 (germline): SGHVT, SQSDAQ. This CDR3 has 14 residues. The CDR3 loop reads CASSLMGYYNEQFF. Here the CDR3 DNA reads TGTGCCAGCAGCTTAATGGGGTATTACAATGAGCAGTTCTTC.

In regard to this clonotype: Just one base apart from a much larger clone, this may be a read error. The chain carries TRBV14 and TRBJ2-1; tentative D call: TRBD2 (5 bases). Germline V lookup: CDR1 SGHDN, CDR2 FVKESK. V was shortened by 4 bases and J by 12 bases, with 13 bases between the two germline ends. The CDR3 loop spans 12 amino acids. The CDR3 is CASSPGSHGQFF. The CDR3 nucleotides read TGTGCCAGCAGCCCGGGAAGCCATGGGCAGTTCTTC.

The CDR3 nucleotides are TGCAGTGCTAGACCTAGCGGGAGGGGTTCCTACAATGAGCAGTTCTTC. It encodes CSARPSGRGSYNEQFF. J is TRBJ2-1 and V is TRBV20-1; 12 bases are a match to TRBD2. Germline V gives CDR1 DFQATT, CDR2 SNEGSKA (reference sequence). The CDR3 consists of 16 residues. V lost 2 bases and J lost 1; bases outside the gene matches: 3.

V and J are TRBV19 and TRBJ1-5; D possibly corresponds to TRBD1 (5 bases). The germline gives CDR1 LNHDA, CDR2 SQIVND (reference sequence). The V end was cut by 6 bases, the J end by 0 bases, with 21 bases between. CDR3 size: 18 residues. This CDR3 reads CASSRGEGSKGSNQPQHF. The CDR3 coding sequence is TGTGCCAGTAGCCGGGGGGAGGGGTCCAAAGGTAGCAATCAGCCCCAGCATTTT. Full variable domain (remainder filled in from reference TRBV19 and TRBJ1-5): DGGITQSPKYLFRKEGQNVTLSCEQNLNHDAMYWYRQDPGQGLRLIYYSQIVNDFQKGDIAEGYSVSREKKESFPLTVTSAQKNPTAFYLCASSRGEGSKGSNQPQHFGDGTRLSIL.

The V call is TRBV20-1, the J call TRBJ2-5, with D perhaps matching TRBD2 (5 bases). Germline V lookup: CDR1 DFQATT, CDR2 SNEGSKA (reference sequence). This CDR3 is 12 amino acids long. V was shortened by 6 bases and J by 5 bases, with 13 bases between the two germline ends. For the CDR3, the DNA is TGCAGTGCCAGTAGCGCGCCGGAGACCCAGTACTTC. It translates to CSASSAPETQYF.

This clonotype was seen many times. V gene TRBV10-3 combines with J gene TRBJ2-1, with 7 bases lining up with TRBD1. CDR3 length equals 15 residues. V shed 7 bases, J shed 6 bases, and the junction held 12 bases outside the gene matches. Per the germline V gene, CDR1 is ENHRY and CDR2 is SYGVKD. CDR3 region: CAITLGTDVFNEQFF. The DNA for the CDR3 is TGTGCCATCACCCTCGGGACAGATGTATTCAATGAGCAGTTCTTC.

This clonotype appeared a few times. The J gene is TRBJ1-1, the V gene TRBV19; the D is unclear. Trimming stripped 6 bases from V and 7 bases from J, with 9 bases between. The length of the CDR3 is 11 residues. CDR1 and CDR2 (germline): LNHDA, SQIVND (reference sequence). The CDR3 DNA is TGTGCCAGTAGGGACTTGAGTGAAGCTTTCTTT. Translated: CASRDLSEAFF.

Regarding this clonotype: At one boundary the junction diverges from the germline segment, which might be a read error. The chain employs TRBV10-1 and TRBJ2-7; D is perhaps TRBD2 (6 bases). The CDR3 runs 16 residues. Germline V CDR1 and CDR2: WNHNN, SYGVQD (reference sequence). This CDR3 reads CASVEASDFFKYEQYF. The CDR3 DNA reads as TGTGCCAGCGTGGAGGCTAGCGATTTCTTTAAGTACGAGCAGTACTTC.

The chain couples TRBV24-1 to TRBJ1-2; 9 nucleotides agree with TRBD1. The length of the CDR3 is 14 residues. With V trimmed by 9 bases and J by 8 bases, 12 bases remained unmatched. Germline CDR1 reads KGHDR; CDR2 reads SFDVKD. In nucleotides, the CDR3 is TGTGCCACCGGACGGACAGGGGTCGTCCTGGGCTACACCTTC. Translated: CATGRTGVVLGYTF.

The J gene is TRBJ1-1, the V gene TRBV4-3, with D tentatively TRBD1 (5 bases). The length of the CDR3 is 16 residues. Germline V gene data show CDR1 as LGHNA and CDR2 as YSLEER. V was shortened by 0 bases and J by 3 bases, with 14 bases between the two germline ends. CDR3 protein: CASSQDTARTYTEAFF. The DNA for the CDR3 is TGCGCCAGCAGCCAAGATACGGCCAGGACATACACTGAAGCTTTCTTT.

V and J are TRBV29-1 and TRBJ2-7, with 8 positions matching TRBD1. J gave up 2 bases and V 7 bases, and 4 bases lay outside the gene matches. The CDR3 covers 12 residues. Germline assignment: CDR1 SQVTM and CDR2 ANQGSEA. CDR3 protein: CSAGQGTYEQYF. CDR3 DNA sequence: TGCAGCGCCGGACAGGGAACCTACGAGCAGTACTTC.

This clonotype was detected a few times. The J gene is TRBJ2-5, the V gene TRBV4-3; D call uncertain. This CDR3 is built from 13 residues. Trimming removed 2 bases at V and 5 bases at J, with 9 bases between. The germline gives CDR1 LGHNA, CDR2 YSLEER. The CDR3 coding sequence is TGCGCCAGCAGCCAAAGTTCAACGGAGACCCAGTACTTC. Amino acids: CASSQSSTETQYF.

This clonotype was found many times. The CDR3 spells CSVVGGLLGYTF. The CDR3 DNA reads TGCAGCGTTGTTGGCGGCCTCTTGGGCTACACCTTC. The chain has TRBV29-1 and TRBJ1-2; no firm D call. V was clipped by 4 bases and J by 8 bases, with 14 bases between them. Germline assignment: CDR1 SQVTM and CDR2 ANQGSEA. The CDR3 has 12 amino acids.

The J gene is TRBJ1-6, the V gene TRBV6-2 or TRBV6-3; D is unresolved. Germline CDR1 is MNHEY and CDR2 is SVGEGT. This CDR3 has 16 amino acids. V dropped 0 bases and J dropped 8 bases, with 14 bases sitting between them. The CDR3 bases are TGTGCCAGCAGTTACTCGGTCAGTGCCGGGTATTCACCCCTCCACTTT. It specifies CASSYSVSAGYSPLHF.

This clonotype occurred many times. The gene calls are TRBV20-1 and TRBJ1-5, with D possibly TRBD1 on 6 matching bases. This CDR3 is built from 14 residues. Trimming cost V 3 bases and J 3 bases, with 12 bases left between them. The germline CDR1 and CDR2 sequences are DFQATT and SNEGSKA (reference sequence). The CDR3 DNA follows: TGCAGTGCTAGTAGGGGGAGAAACAATCAGCCCCAGCATTTT. Its protein product is CSASRGRNNQPQHF.

This clonotype was detected only a few times. The rearrangement uses TRBV4-1 and TRBJ1-5; D remains ambiguous. Per germline, CDR1 MGHRA and CDR2 YSYEKL. This CDR3 spans 14 amino acids. V lost 4 bases and J lost 9, with 16 bases in between. CDR3 region: CASSPDGALRPQHF. CDR3 DNA: TGCGCCAGCAGCCCGGACGGAGCCCTCCGGCCCCAGCATTTT.

This clonotype showed up just a few times. Lacking the conserved final phenylalanine or tryptophan, this CDR3 likely reflects a read error. This chain uses TRBV9 with TRBJ1-1; D is undetermined. Germline V gene data show CDR1 as SGDLS and CDR2 as YYNGEE. The CDR3 is 15 residues long. V lost 1 base, J lost 0 bases, and 10 bases lay in between. DNA for the CDR3: TGTGCCAGCAGCGTAATAACGTCGTTGAACACTGAAGCTTTCTCT. Amino acid sequence: CASSVITSLNTEAFS.

V and J are TRBV6-5 and TRBJ2-3; D gene uncertain. V was clipped by 4 bases and J by 2 bases, with 16 bases between them. This CDR3 has 16 amino acids. Germline V lookup: CDR1 MNHEY, CDR2 SVGAGI. CDR3 coding DNA: TGTGCCAGCAGTTTCCGTCGGACGGGCCACACAGATACGCAGTATTTT. It encodes CASSFRRTGHTDTQYF.

About this clonotype: Possible read error: a much larger clone is one base away. This chain joins TRBV20-1 and TRBJ2-7; 8 nucleotides line up with TRBD1. The germline CDR1 and CDR2 sequences are DFQATT and SNEGSKA (reference sequence). J lost 3 bases, V lost 1 base, and 2 bases had no gene match. This CDR3 has 13 amino acids. The CDR3 region has the DNA TGCAGTGCTAGAGGGGACAGGAACTACGAGCAGTACTTC. Translated: CSARGDRNYEQYF.

This clonotype was seen once. The chain recombines TRBV2 with TRBJ1-2; tentatively, D is TRBD1 (6 bases). Trimming removed 8 bases from V and 4 bases from J, with 14 bases in between. The germline gives CDR1 SNHLY, CDR2 FYNNEI. The CDR3 is 13 amino acids. CDR3 DNA: TGTGCCAGCCAAATAGGGGGTGGCTATGGCTACACCTTC. Amino acids: CASQIGGGYGYTF.

This clonotype was seen a handful of times. This chain uses TRBV6-1 with TRBJ1-2; the D gene is possibly TRBD1 (5 bases). Germline loops: CDR1 MNHNS, CDR2 SASEGT. The V end was cut by 6 bases, the J end by 4 bases, with 18 bases between. This CDR3 spans 15 amino acids. The CDR3, as DNA: TGTGCCAGCAGCCCACGGATCCGGGACGGCTATGGCTACACCTTC. This translates into CASSPRIRDGYGYTF.

The chain uses TRBV25-1 and TRBJ2-7; D may be TRBD1 (5 bases). CDR1 and CDR2 from the germline V gene are MGHDK and SYGVNS. The CDR3 is made up of 15 amino acids. V lost 8 bases and J lost 1, with 18 bases in between. As DNA, the CDR3 is TGTGCCAGCTCACCCGAAAGGGGATTATCCTACGAGCAGTACTTC. Its translation: CASSPERGLSYEQYF.

This clonotype has just a few counts. The CDR3 loop is CASSSQDLGGNTIYF. The CDR3 region has the DNA TGTGCCAGCAGTTCACAGGATTTGGGTGGAAACACCATATATTTT. V is TRBV12-3 or TRBV12-4 and J is TRBJ1-3, with D maybe TRBD1 (5 bases). Trimming removed 4 bases from V and 3 bases from J, with 13 bases in between. The CDR3 runs 15 residues.

Concerning this clonotype: A much larger clone differs by one base, so this may be a read error. The conserved final phenylalanine or tryptophan is absent from the CDR3, which likely points to a read error. This chain connects TRBV7-2 to TRBJ2-5, with TRBD2 matching 11 bases. V trimming: 5 bases; J trimming: 6 bases; junction bases outside the gene matches: 11. CDR1 is SGHTA, CDR2 FQGNSA, per germline. The CDR3 contains 16 residues. The CDR3 DNA sequence: TGTGCCAGCAGCGCGGTACCGGGACTAGCGGAGAAGACCCAGTACTGC. It encodes CASSAVPGLAEKTQYC.

The rearrangement joins TRBV2 to TRBJ2-1; 10 bases align to TRBD1. Germline V gene sequence: CDR1 SNHLY, CDR2 FYNNEI. The CDR3 has 13 amino acids. The CDR3 sequence: CATTGGLGNEQFF. The CDR3 DNA reads TGTGCTACGACAGGGGGCCTAGGCAATGAGCAGTTCTTC.

The V call is TRBV25-1, the J call TRBJ2-7, with 7 bases that match TRBD1. The germline CDR1 and CDR2 sequences are MGHDK and SYGVNS. This CDR3 is built from 16 residues. Trimming at V came to 6 bases and at J to 4 bases, leaving 15 bases not matched to a gene. CDR3 in amino acids: CASSDPRGQILYEQYF. The DNA for the CDR3 is TGTGCCAGCAGCGACCCTCGGGGACAGATTTTATACGAGCAGTACTTC.

This clonotype has more than one count but fewer than ten. The chain joins TRBV18 to TRBJ1-1; D may be TRBD1 (5 bases). The CDR3 loop spans 13 amino acids. Trimming removed 5 bases at V and 5 bases at J, with 12 bases between. The V gene's germline CDR1 is KGHSH and CDR2 LQKENI. The CDR3 DNA reads TGTGCCAGCTCAGCCACAGGTGAAACTGAAGCTTTCTTT. It translates to CASSATGETEAFF.

This clonotype was found a few times. V gene TRBV7-9 combines with J gene TRBJ1-1; D ambiguous. The V gene's germline CDR1 is SEHNR and CDR2 FQNEAQ (reference sequence). The CDR3 consists of 14 residues. The germline V and J ends were trimmed by 5 bases and 5 bases, with 15 bases remaining between them. The CDR3, as DNA: TGTGCCAGCAGCCCGGACTTTTCGTGGACTGAAGCTTTCTTT. Amino acids: CASSPDFSWTEAFF.

This clonotype has only a few counts. V gene TRBV9 combines with J gene TRBJ2-1; 11 nucleotides align to TRBD2. The trim removed 0 bases at V and 5 bases at J, leaving 4 bases unmatched. This CDR3 spans 16 amino acids. The germline CDR1 and CDR2 sequences are SGDLS and YYNGEE. CDR3 amino acids: CASSVVGTSGNNEQFF. In nucleotides, the CDR3 is TGTGCCAGCAGCGTAGTGGGGACTAGCGGAAACAATGAGCAGTTCTTC.